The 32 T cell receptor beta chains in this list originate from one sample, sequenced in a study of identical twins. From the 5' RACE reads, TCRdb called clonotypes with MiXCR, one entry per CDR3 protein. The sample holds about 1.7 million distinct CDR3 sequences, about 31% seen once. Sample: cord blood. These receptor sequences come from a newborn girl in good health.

The CDR3 reads CASSHLQGRWEKLFF. The CDR3 region has the DNA TGCGCCAGCAGCCATCTACAGGGGCGGTGGGAAAAACTGTTTTTT. The chain recombines TRBV4-1 with TRBJ1-4; the match to TRBD1 covers 7 bases. There are 15 residues in the CDR3. V lost 3 bases, J lost 8 bases, and 9 bases stayed unmatched. Looked up from germline, CDR1 is MGHRA and CDR2 is YSYEKL.

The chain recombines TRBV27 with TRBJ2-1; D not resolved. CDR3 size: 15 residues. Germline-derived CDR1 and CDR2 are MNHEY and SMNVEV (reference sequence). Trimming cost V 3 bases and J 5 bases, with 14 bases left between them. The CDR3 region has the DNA TGTGCCAGCAGTTTCTCGTTCCATGGGGACAATGAGCAGTTCTTC. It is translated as CASSFSFHGDNEQFF.

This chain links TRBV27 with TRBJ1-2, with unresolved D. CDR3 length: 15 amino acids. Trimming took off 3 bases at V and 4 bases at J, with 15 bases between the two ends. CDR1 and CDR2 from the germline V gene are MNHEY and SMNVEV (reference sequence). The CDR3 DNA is TGTGCCAGCAGTTTTCTCCACGGACCGAGCTATGGCTACACCTTC. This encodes CASSFLHGPSYGYTF.

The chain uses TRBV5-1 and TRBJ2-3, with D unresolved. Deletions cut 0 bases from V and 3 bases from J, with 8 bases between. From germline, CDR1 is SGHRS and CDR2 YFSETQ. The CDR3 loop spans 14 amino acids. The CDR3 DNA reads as TGCGCCAGCAGCTTGGCTTACGAAACAGATACGCAGTATTTT. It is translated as CASSLAYETDTQYF.

The CDR3 DNA reads TGTGCCAGCAGGACGGGACTAGCGTTGCGGGAGACCCAGTACTTC. The encoded protein is CASRTGLALRETQYF. V is TRBV6-6 and J is TRBJ2-5; 10 bases align to TRBD2. The CDR3 is made up of 15 amino acids. Germline V gives CDR1 MNHNY, CDR2 SVGAGI (reference sequence). With V trimmed by 6 bases and J by 5 bases, 9 bases remained unmatched.

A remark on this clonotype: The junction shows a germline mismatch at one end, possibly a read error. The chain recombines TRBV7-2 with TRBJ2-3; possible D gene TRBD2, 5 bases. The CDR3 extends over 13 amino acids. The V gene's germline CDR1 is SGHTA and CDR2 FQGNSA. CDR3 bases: TGTGCCAGCAACTTAGCGCTACGGGATACGCAGTATTTT. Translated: CASNLALRDTQYF.

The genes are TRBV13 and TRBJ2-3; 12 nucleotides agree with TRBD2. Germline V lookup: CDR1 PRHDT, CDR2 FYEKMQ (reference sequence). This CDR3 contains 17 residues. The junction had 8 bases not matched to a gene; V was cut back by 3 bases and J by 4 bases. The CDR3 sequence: CASSFGHGLAGPDTQYF. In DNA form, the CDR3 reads TGTGCCAGCAGCTTCGGACACGGACTAGCGGGACCAGATACGCAGTATTTT.

The chain's CDR3 is CASSVVASGSGEQFF. CDR3 DNA sequence: TGTGCCAGCAGCGTAGTGGCTAGCGGGAGTGGTGAGCAGTTCTTC. The V and J genes are TRBV9 and TRBJ2-1; 10 nucleotides line up with TRBD2. Germline-derived CDR1 and CDR2 are SGDLS and YYNGEE. J lost 9 bases, V lost 0 bases, and 6 bases had no gene match. The CDR3 extends over 15 amino acids. Combining the CDR3 with reference TRBV9 and TRBJ2-1 gives the whole variable domain DSGVTQTPKHLITATGQRVTLRCSPRSGDLSVYWYQQSLDQGLQFLIQYYNGEERAKGNILERFSAQQFPDLHSELNLSSLELGDSALYFCASSVVASGSGEQFFGPGTRLTVL.

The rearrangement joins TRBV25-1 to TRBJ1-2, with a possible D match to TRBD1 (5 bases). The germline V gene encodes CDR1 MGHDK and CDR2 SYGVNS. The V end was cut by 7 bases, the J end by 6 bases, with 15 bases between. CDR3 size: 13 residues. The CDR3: CASKPQGWNGYTF. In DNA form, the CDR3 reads TGTGCCAGCAAACCCCAGGGATGGAATGGCTACACCTTC.

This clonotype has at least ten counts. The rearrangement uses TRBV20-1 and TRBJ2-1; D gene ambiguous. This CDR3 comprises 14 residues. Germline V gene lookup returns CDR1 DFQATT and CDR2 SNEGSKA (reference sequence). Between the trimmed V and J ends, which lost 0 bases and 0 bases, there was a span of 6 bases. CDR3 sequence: CSARDPSSYNEQFF. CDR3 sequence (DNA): TGCAGTGCTAGAGATCCGAGCTCCTACAATGAGCAGTTCTTC.

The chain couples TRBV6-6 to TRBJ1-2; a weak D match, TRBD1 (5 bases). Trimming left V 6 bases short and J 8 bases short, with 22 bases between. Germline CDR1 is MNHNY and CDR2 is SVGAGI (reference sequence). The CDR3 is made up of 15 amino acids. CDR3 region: CASSTAGTPERGYTF. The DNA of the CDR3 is TGTGCCAGCAGCACCGCCGGGACCCCCGAGCGCGGCTACACCTTC.

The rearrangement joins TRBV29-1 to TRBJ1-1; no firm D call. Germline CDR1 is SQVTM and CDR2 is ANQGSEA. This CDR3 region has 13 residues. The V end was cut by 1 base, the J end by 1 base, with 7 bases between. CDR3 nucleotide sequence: TGCAGCGTTGAAGCGTCAGCGAACACTGAAGCTTTCTTT. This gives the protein CSVEASANTEAFF.

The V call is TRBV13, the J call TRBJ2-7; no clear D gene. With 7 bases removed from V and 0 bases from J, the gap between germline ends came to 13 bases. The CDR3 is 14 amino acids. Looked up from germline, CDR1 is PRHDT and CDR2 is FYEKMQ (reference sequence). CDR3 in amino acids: CASTSLGYSYEQYF. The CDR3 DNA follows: TGTGCCAGCACCAGCCTAGGGTACTCCTACGAGCAGTACTTC.

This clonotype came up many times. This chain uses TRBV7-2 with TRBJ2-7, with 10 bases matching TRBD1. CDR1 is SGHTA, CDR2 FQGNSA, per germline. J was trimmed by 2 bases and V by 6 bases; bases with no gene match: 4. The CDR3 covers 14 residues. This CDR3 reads CASSRTGGPYEQYF. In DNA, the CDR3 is TGTGCCAGCAGTCGGACAGGGGGTCCCTACGAGCAGTACTTC.

CDR3 region: CASSDKGIEQYF. The CDR3 nucleotides are TGCGCCAGCAGTGATAAAGGGATTGAGCAGTACTTC. J is TRBJ2-5 and V is TRBV10-1; D ambiguous. CDR1 and CDR2 (germline): WNHNN, SYGVQD (reference sequence). CDR3 length equals 12 residues. The ends were cut back, 3 bases at V and 11 bases at J, with 13 bases in the middle.

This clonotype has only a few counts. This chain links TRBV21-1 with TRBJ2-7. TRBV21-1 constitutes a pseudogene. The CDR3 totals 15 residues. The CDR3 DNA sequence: TGTGCCAGCAGCAAAGCCCTGACAAGGTTCTACGAGCAGTACTTC. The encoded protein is CASSKALTRFYEQYF.

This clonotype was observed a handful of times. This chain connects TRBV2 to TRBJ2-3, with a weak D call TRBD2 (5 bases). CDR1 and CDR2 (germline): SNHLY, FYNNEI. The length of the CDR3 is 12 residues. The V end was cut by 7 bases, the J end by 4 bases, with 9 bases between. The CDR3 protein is CASKRQADTQYF. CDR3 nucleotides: TGTGCCAGCAAGCGGCAAGCAGATACGCAGTATTTT.

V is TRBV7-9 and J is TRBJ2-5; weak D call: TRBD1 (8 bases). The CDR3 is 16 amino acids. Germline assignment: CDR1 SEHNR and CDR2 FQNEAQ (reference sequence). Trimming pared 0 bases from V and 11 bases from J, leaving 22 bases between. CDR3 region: CASSLASRTGTNEQYF. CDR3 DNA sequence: TGTGCCAGCAGCTTAGCGTCCCGGACAGGGACTAATGAGCAGTACTTC.

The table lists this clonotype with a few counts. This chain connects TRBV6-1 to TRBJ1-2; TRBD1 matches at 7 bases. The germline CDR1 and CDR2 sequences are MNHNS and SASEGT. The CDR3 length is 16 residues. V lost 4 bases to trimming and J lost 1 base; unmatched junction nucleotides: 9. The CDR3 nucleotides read TGTGCCAGCAGTGGAGGGGACAGCCCTTTTAACTATGGCTACACCTTC. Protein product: CASSGGDSPFNYGYTF.

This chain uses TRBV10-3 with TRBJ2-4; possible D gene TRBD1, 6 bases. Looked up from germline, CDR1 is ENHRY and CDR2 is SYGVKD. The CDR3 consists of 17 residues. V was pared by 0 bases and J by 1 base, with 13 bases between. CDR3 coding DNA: TGTGCCATCAGTGAGTCGCCAACAGGGTTTGCCAAAAACATTCAGTACTTC. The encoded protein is CAISESPTGFAKNIQYF.

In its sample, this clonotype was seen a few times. The CDR3 bases are TGTGCCAGCAGCTTGGTGGCCCTAATATACAATGAGCAGTTCTTC. Translated: CASSLVALIYNEQFF. The chain joins TRBV5-6 to TRBJ2-1; D is unclear. The CDR3 totals 15 residues. Germline loops: CDR1 SGHDT, CDR2 YYEEEE. Trimming stripped 0 bases from V and 4 bases from J, with 11 bases between.

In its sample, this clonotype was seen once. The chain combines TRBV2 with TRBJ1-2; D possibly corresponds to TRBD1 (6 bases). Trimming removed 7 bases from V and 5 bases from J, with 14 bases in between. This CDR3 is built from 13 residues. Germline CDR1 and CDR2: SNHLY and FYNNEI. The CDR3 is CASTPGQQYGYTF. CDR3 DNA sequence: TGTGCCAGCACGCCGGGACAACAGTATGGCTACACCTTC.

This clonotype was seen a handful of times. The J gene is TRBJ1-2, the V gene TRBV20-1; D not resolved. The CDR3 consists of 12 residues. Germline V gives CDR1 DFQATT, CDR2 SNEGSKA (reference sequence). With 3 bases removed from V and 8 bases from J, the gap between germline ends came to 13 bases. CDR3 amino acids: CSASRGGRGYTF. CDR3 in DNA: TGCAGTGCTAGTCGGGGAGGGCGAGGCTACACCTTC.

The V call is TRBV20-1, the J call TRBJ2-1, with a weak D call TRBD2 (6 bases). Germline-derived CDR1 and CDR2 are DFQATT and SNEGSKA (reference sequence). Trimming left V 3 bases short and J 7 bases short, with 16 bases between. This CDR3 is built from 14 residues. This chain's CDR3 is CSARIDGTQNEQFF. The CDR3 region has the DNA TGCAGTGCTAGGATAGACGGGACTCAGAATGAGCAGTTCTTC.

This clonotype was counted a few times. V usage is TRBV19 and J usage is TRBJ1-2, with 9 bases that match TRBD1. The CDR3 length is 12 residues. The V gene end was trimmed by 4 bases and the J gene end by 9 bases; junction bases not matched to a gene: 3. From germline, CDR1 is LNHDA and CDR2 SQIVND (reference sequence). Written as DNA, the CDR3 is TGTGCCAGTAGTACGACAGGGGGACGCTACACCTTC. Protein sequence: CASSTTGGRYTF.

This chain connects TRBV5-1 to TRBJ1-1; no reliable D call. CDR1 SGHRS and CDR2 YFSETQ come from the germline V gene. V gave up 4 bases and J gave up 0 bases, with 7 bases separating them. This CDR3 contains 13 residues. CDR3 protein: CASSPLVNTEAFF. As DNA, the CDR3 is TGCGCCAGCAGCCCCCTCGTGAACACTGAAGCTTTCTTT.

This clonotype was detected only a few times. CDR3 loop: CASKSGDTDTQYF. The CDR3 DNA reads as TGCGCCAGCAAGAGCGGGGACACAGATACGCAGTATTTT. The rearrangement uses TRBV5-1 and TRBJ2-3; 7 nucleotides align to TRBD2. The J segment lost 2 bases and the V segment lost 6 bases, leaving 3 bases of the junction unmatched. Germline-derived CDR1 and CDR2 are SGHRS and YFSETQ. The CDR3 covers 13 residues.

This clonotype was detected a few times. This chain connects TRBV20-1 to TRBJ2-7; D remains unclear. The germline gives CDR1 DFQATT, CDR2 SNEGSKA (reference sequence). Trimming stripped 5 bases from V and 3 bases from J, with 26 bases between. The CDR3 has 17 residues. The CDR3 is CSAPGPLRKTIFYEQYF. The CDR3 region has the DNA TGCAGTGCTCCCGGTCCCCTACGGAAAACAATCTTCTACGAGCAGTACTTC.

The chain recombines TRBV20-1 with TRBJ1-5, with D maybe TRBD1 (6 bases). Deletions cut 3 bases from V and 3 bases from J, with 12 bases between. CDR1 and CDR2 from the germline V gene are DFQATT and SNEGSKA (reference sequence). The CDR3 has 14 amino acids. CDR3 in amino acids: CSARQGGLNQPQHF. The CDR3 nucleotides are TGCAGTGCTAGGCAAGGGGGGCTCAATCAGCCCCAGCATTTT.

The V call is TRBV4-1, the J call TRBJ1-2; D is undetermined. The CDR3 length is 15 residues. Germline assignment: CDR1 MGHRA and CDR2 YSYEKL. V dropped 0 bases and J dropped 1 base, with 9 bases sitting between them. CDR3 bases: TGCGCCAGCAGCCAAGACCGGTTCTTTAACTATGGCTACACCTTC. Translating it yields CASSQDRFFNYGYTF.

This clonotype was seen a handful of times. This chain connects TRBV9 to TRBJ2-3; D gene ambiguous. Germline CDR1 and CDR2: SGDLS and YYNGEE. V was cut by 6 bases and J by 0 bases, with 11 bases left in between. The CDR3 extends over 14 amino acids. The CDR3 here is CASKPDESTDTQYF. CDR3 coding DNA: TGTGCCAGCAAACCCGACGAGAGCACAGATACGCAGTATTTT. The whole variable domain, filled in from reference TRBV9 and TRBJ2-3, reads DSGVTQTPKHLITATGQRVTLRCSPRSGDLSVYWYQQSLDQGLQFLIQYYNGEERAKGNILERFSAQQFPDLHSELNLSSLELGDSALYFCASKPDESTDTQYFGPGTRLTVL.

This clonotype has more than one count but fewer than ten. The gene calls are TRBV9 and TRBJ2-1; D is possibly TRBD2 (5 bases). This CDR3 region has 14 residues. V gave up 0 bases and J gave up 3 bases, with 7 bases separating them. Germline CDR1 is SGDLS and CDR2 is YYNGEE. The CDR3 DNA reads TGTGCCAGCAGCGTAGACGGGATCTACAATGAGCAGTTCTTC. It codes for CASSVDGIYNEQFF.